The 19 T cell receptor beta chains below all came from one sample that was sequenced in a study of T cells in Graves' hyperthyroidism and ophthalmopathy. RNA transcripts provided the source from which TCR beta CDR3 regions were amplified. The HTBI primer set was used in a first-round RT-PCR of the TCR CDR3. TCRdb analysed the multiplex PCR reads with MiXCR anew, one entry per CDR3 protein. The sample consists of nearly 750,000 distinct CDR3 sequences, approximately 36% of them appearing once. Sequenced: blood. These receptors originate from a woman aged 40 to 50 with Graves' hyperthyroidism.

J is TRBJ2-2 and V is TRBV9; 10 nucleotides line up with TRBD2. This CDR3 spans 18 amino acids. Germline V gene sequence: CDR1 SGDLS, CDR2 YYNGEE. V was clipped by 4 bases and J by 1 base; unmatched bases: 10. The DNA for the CDR3 is TGTGCCAGCAGCCCCCCTCTAGGACTAGCGGAGAACACCGGGGAGCTGTTTTTT. Its translation: CASSPPLGLAENTGELFF.

This clonotype occurred once. This chain connects TRBV11-2 to TRBJ1-5; the D gene is possibly TRBD1 (6 bases). Germline V CDR1 and CDR2: SGHAT, FQNNGV. The CDR3 totals 15 residues. Trimming cost V 1 base and J 5 bases, with 12 bases left between them. The CDR3 region has the DNA TGTGCCAGCAGCTTAGGGAGGGGGGGTTATCAGCCCCAGCATTTT. It yields the protein CASSLGRGGYQPQHF.

The table lists this clonotype with many counts. The chain recombines TRBV29-1 with TRBJ1-1, with a possible D match to TRBD1 (5 bases). CDR3 length: 13 amino acids. V shed 1 base and J shed 5 bases, with 11 bases lying between them. Germline CDR1 SQVTM, CDR2 ANQGSEA. As DNA, the CDR3 is TGCAGCGTTGAAGGGAGGGGTGGGACTGAAGCTTTCTTT. Amino acids: CSVEGRGGTEAFF.

The CDR3 DNA is TGCAGGGCCGGGGGGGGTTTGCAAGAGACCCAGTACTTC. Its translation: CRAGGGLQETQYF. V and J are TRBV29-1 and TRBJ2-5, with 8 bases matching TRBD2. The CDR3 covers 13 residues. Germline CDR1 SQVTM, CDR2 ANQGSEA. Full variable domain (remainder filled in from reference TRBV29-1 and TRBJ2-5): SAVISQKPSRDICQRGTSLTIQCQVDSQVTMMFWYRQQPGQSLTLIATANQGSEATYESGFVIDKFPISRPNLTFSTLTVSNMSPEDSSIYLCRAGGGLQETQYFGPGTRLLVL.

The rearrangement links TRBV7-9 to TRBJ1-5; maybe TRBD1 (6 bases). The CDR3 sequence is 16 residues long. Germline loops: CDR1 SEHNR, CDR2 FQNEAQ (reference sequence). Trimming removed 5 bases at V and 2 bases at J, with 16 bases between. This CDR3 reads CASSPRVTGGNQPQHF. CDR3 in DNA: TGTGCCAGCAGCCCCAGGGTGACAGGAGGCAATCAGCCCCAGCATTTT. Full variable domain (remainder filled in from reference TRBV7-9 and TRBJ1-5): DTGVSQNPRHKITKRGQNVTFRCDPISEHNRLYWYRQTLGQGPEFLTYFQNEAQLEKSRLLSDRFSAERPKGSFSTLEIQRTEQGDSAMYLCASSPRVTGGNQPQHFGDGTRLSIL.

The V call is TRBV7-2, the J call TRBJ1-2; the D is unclear. CDR1 and CDR2 from the germline V gene are SGHTA and FQGNSA. Between the trimmed V and J ends, which lost 0 bases and 1 base, there was a span of 6 bases. The CDR3 extends over 14 amino acids. CDR3 sequence (DNA): TGTGCCAGCAGCTTAGCCCCAAATAACTATGGCTACACCTTC. As protein: CASSLAPNNYGYTF.

In this sample, this clonotype turned up many times. V is TRBV7-2 and J is TRBJ1-1, with no clear D. Trimming shortened V by 0 bases and J by 5 bases, and 10 bases separated the two germline ends. This CDR3 is built from 14 residues. Germline values: CDR1 SGHTA, CDR2 FQGNSA. CDR3 DNA sequence: TGTGCCAGCAGCTTAGCCACAGCGGAGACTGAAGCTTTCTTT. Translating it yields CASSLATAETEAFF.

The chain couples TRBV29-1 to TRBJ1-5, with D possibly being TRBD1 (6 bases). Germline-derived CDR1 and CDR2 are SQVTM and ANQGSEA. V lost 1 base to trimming and J lost 9 bases, with 19 bases between them. CDR3 length equals 15 residues. The CDR3 sequence: CSVEATGAGDSPQHF. The CDR3 DNA reads as TGCAGCGTTGAAGCGACGGGGGCCGGTGATTCGCCCCAGCATTTT. Combining the CDR3 with reference TRBV29-1 and TRBJ1-5 gives the whole variable domain SAVISQKPSRDICQRGTSLTIQCQVDSQVTMMFWYRQQPGQSLTLIATANQGSEATYESGFVIDKFPISRPNLTFSTLTVSNMSPEDSSIYLCSVEATGAGDSPQHFGDGTRLSIL.

The genes are TRBV25-1 and TRBJ1-6; D is ambiguous. Germline CDR1 and CDR2: MGHDK and SYGVNS. Trimming removed 8 bases from V and 9 bases from J, with 14 bases in between. The CDR3 runs 13 residues. CDR3 in DNA: TGTGCCAGCCCTCGGACGGAGGGTTCACCCCTCCACTTT. Its protein product is CASPRTEGSPLHF.

Points on this clonotype: At one end the junction does not follow the germline gene, possibly because of a read error. The rearrangement uses TRBV7-9 and TRBJ1-2; D is perhaps TRBD1 (6 bases). This CDR3 has 13 residues. The germline CDR1 and CDR2 sequences are SEHNR and FQNEAQ (reference sequence). The CDR3 sequence: CASSLAGATGIFF. CDR3 in DNA: TGTGCCAGCAGCTTAGCGGGGGCTACAGGGATTTTCTTC.

This clonotype has just a few counts. The rearrangement joins TRBV19 to TRBJ2-2; 7 bases are a match to TRBD1. The CDR3 has 13 amino acids. Trimming cost V 8 bases and J 3 bases; bases outside gene matches: 3. The germline gives CDR1 LNHDA, CDR2 SQIVND (reference sequence). CDR3 nucleotides: TGTGCCAGTGACAGGGTTGACACCGGGGAGCTGTTTTTT. The encoded protein is CASDRVDTGELFF.

V is TRBV29-1 and J is TRBJ1-5, with a weak D call TRBD1 (6 bases). Germline V gene lookup returns CDR1 SQVTM and CDR2 ANQGSEA. The ends were cut back, 6 bases at V and 3 bases at J, with 15 bases in the middle. This CDR3 has 14 amino acids. CDR3 in amino acids: CSVVGGVPNQPQHF. In DNA form, the CDR3 reads TGCAGCGTCGTAGGGGGTGTCCCCAATCAGCCCCAGCATTTT.

This clonotype was picked up many times. The rearrangement uses TRBV2 and TRBJ1-2; D ambiguous. The CDR3 runs to 14 residues. V was shortened by 5 bases and J by 1 base, with 11 bases between the two germline ends. CDR1 SNHLY and CDR2 FYNNEI come from the germline V gene. DNA for the CDR3: TGTGCCAGCAGTCCCTGGGCGGATAACTATGGCTACACCTTC. It specifies CASSPWADNYGYTF.

The chain joins TRBV25-1 to TRBJ2-3, with D perhaps matching TRBD1 (6 bases). V gave up 5 bases and J gave up 9 bases, with 18 bases separating them. Germline V CDR1 and CDR2: MGHDK, SYGVNS. This CDR3 comprises 14 residues. CDR3 nucleotide sequence: TGTGCCAGCAGTTTGGACCGGGACACACAAACGCAGTATTTT. Translation gives CASSLDRDTQTQYF.

In its sample, this clonotype was seen many times. The chain joins TRBV5-6 to TRBJ1-1, with 9 positions matching TRBD1. The trim removed 2 bases at V and 6 bases at J, leaving 5 bases unmatched. Germline V gene data show CDR1 as SGHDT and CDR2 as YYEEEE. The CDR3 is 14 residues long. The CDR3 sequence is CASSFGTGKPEAFF. CDR3 DNA sequence: TGTGCCAGCAGCTTCGGGACAGGGAAACCTGAAGCTTTCTTT.

This chain joins TRBV5-6 and TRBJ1-2; D gene uncertain. V shed 3 bases and J shed 7 bases, with 13 bases lying between them. Germline-derived CDR1 and CDR2 are SGHDT and YYEEEE. CDR3 length: 13 residues. The CDR3 nucleotides are TGTGCCAGCAGCTCCGACATAGAGGGTGGCTACACCTTC. This sequence encodes CASSSDIEGGYTF.

As regards this clonotype: One base away lies a much larger clone, so this may be a sequencing read error. V gene TRBV24-1 combines with J gene TRBJ1-5; 10 bases line up with TRBD1. The CDR3 has 16 residues. V was pared by 4 bases and J by 5 bases, with 7 bases of the junction left unmatched. The germline gives CDR1 KGHDR, CDR2 SFDVKD. CDR3 in DNA: TGTGCCACCAGTGACCCCGGACAGGGGGACGATCAGCCCCAGCATTTT. It translates to CATSDPGQGDDQPQHF.

This clonotype was seen many times. The genes are TRBV10-2 and TRBJ1-5, with TRBD1 identical over 9 bases. Germline assignment: CDR1 WSHSY and CDR2 SAAADI. The V and J ends lost 6 bases and 6 bases, in that order; junction bases with no gene match: 6. This CDR3 region has 14 residues. The CDR3 loop reads CASSLTGGAQPQHF. CDR3 DNA sequence: TGCGCCAGCAGCCTGACAGGGGGGGCTCAGCCCCAGCATTTT.

The J gene is TRBJ2-7, the V gene TRBV7-9; tentatively, D is TRBD1 (6 bases). V gave up 7 bases and J gave up 5 bases, with 12 bases separating them. CDR1 and CDR2 from the germline V gene are SEHNR and FQNEAQ (reference sequence). The CDR3 covers 12 residues. DNA of the CDR3: TGTGCCAGCACCCTGCAGGGGAACGAGCAGTACTTC. This translates into CASTLQGNEQYF.